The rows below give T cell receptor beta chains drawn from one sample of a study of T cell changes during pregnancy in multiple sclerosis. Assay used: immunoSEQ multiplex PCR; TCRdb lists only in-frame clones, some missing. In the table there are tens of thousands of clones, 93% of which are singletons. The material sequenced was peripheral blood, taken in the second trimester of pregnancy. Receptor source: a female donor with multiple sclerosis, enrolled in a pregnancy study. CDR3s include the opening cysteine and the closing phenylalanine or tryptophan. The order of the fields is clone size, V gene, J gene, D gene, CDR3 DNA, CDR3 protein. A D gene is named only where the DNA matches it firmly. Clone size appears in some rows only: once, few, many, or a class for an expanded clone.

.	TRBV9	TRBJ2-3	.	TGTGCCAGCAGCCCCCCCGGGTTAGCCGCCGGAGATACGCAGTATTTT	CASSPPGLAAGDTQYF
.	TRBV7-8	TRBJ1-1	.	TGTGCCAGCAGCTTAGAAAGACAGATGAACACTGAAGCTTTCTTT	CASSLERQMNTEAFF
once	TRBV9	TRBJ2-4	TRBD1	TGTGCCAGCAGCGTGACAGGGGGCTTAAACATTCAGTACTTC	CASSVTGGLNIQYF
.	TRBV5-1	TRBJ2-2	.	TGCGCCAGCAGCCGGGACACCAGGGAGCTGTTTTTT	CASSRDTRELFF
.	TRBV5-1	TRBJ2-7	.	TGCGCCAGCAGCTTGAACAGGATGATCTCCTCCTACGAGCAGTACTTC	CASSLNRMISSYEQYF
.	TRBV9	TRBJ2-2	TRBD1	TGTGCCAGCAGCCTTGGAGGACAGGGGGCTGTCGGGGAGCTGTTTTTT	CASSLGGQGAVGELFF
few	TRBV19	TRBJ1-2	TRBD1	TGTGCCAGTAGGTCGACAGGGTATGGCTACACCTTC	CASRSTGYGYTF
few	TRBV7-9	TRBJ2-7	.	TGTGCCAGCAGGCCGGACAACTACGAGCAGTACTTC	CASRPDNYEQYF
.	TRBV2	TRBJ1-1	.	TGTGCCAGCAGGTACAGTGTGAACACTGAAGCTTTCTTT	CASRYSVNTEAFF
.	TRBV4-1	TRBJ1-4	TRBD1	TGCGCCAGCAGCCGGACCCTAGCAGGGGGTAGTGAAAAACTGTTTTTT	CASSRTLAGGSEKLFF
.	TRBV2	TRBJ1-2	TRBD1	TGTGCCAGCAGCACAACAGGGGGCGGTGGCTACACCTTC	CASSTTGGGGYTF
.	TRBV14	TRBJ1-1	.	TGTGCCAGCAGCCAATTGCGGGGGAACACTGAAGCTTTCTTT	CASSQLRGNTEAFF
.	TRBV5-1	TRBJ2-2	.	TGCGCCAGCAGCTTGGAGGGGGTCGGGGAGCTGTTTTTT	CASSLEGVGELFF
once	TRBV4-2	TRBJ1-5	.	TGTGCCAGCAGCCAAGATTCCACAGGGATTAGCAATCAGCCCCAGCATTTT	CASSQDSTGISNQPQHF
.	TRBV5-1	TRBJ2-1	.	TGCGCCTCCCGGGTTCAGGGGATTTACAATGAGCAGTTCTTC	CASRVQGIYNEQFF
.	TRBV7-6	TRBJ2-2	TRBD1	TGTGCCAGCAGTTCGCCGGGACAGGGAATCAGCGGGGAGCTGTTTTTT	CASSSPGQGISGELFF
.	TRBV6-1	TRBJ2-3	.	TGTGCCAGCAGTAATCGGGGATTTGTCACAGATACGCAGTATTTT	CASSNRGFVTDTQYF
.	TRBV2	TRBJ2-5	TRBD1	TGTGCCAGTAAAGGTACCGGGACAGTAGAAGAGACCCAGTACTTC	CASKGTGTVEETQYF
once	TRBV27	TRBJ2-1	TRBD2	TGTGCCATCCAGACTAGCGGGGGAAATGAGCAGTTCTTC	CAIQTSGGNEQFF
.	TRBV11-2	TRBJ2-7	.	TGTGCCAGCAGCTTTACAGTTGGGTACGAGCAGTACTTC	CASSFTVGYEQYF
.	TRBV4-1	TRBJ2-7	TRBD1	TGCGCCAGCAGCCCCTCCGGGACAGGGGCCTACGAGCAGTACTTC	CASSPSGTGAYEQYF
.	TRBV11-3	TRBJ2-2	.	TGTGCCAGCAGCGAGGGGGGGGCCACCGGGGAGCTGTTTTTT	CASSEGGATGELFF
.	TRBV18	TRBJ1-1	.	TGTGCCAGCTCACCAAAGACAGCTTTGAACACTGAAGCTTTCTTT	CASSPKTALNTEAFF
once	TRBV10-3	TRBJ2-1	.	TGTGCCATCAGTTCTTCTTTCGGCTCCTACAATGAGCAGTTCTTC	CAISSSFGSYNEQFF
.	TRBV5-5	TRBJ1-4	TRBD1	TGTGCCAGCAGCATTGGGAAAACAGGGGGAGGGGAAAAACTGTTTTTT	CASSIGKTGGGEKLFF
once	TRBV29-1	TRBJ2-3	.	TGCAGCGTTGACGGGGATCGCGCGACAGATACGCAGTATTTT	CSVDGDRATDTQYF
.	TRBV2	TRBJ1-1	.	TGTGCCAGCGGCCTCAGGGACACGAACACTGAAGCTTTCTTT	CASGLRDTNTEAFF
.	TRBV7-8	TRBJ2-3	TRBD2	TGTGCCAGCAGCTTACCAGCGGGGCTTACAGATACGCAGTATTTT	CASSLPAGLTDTQYF
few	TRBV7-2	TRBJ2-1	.	TGTGCCAGCAGCTTATTGAGTTGGTATGAGCAGTTCTTC	CASSLLSWYEQFF
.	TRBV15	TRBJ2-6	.	TGTGCCACCAGCAGAGATATGAGCTCTGGGGCCAACGTCCTGACTTTC	CATSRDMSSGANVLTF
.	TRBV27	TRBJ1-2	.	TGTGCCAGCAGCCTCGAGGAGGGCTTTGGCTACACCTTC	CASSLEEGFGYTF
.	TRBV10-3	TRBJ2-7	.	TGTGCCATCAGTGGACAGACAGATACCTACGAGCAGTACTTC	CAISGQTDTYEQYF
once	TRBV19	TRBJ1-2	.	TGTGCCAGTAACCCTCTGCTGAGGGACTATGGCTACACCTTC	CASNPLLRDYGYTF
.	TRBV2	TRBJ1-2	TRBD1	TGTGCCAGCAAGGGACAGGGGATTAACTATGGCTACACCTTC	CASKGQGINYGYTF
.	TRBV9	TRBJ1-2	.	TGTGCCAGCAGCGGATGGAATGGGGCCGGTGGCTACACCTTC	CASSGWNGAGGYTF
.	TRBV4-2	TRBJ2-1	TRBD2	TGTGCCAGCAGCCAAGATCTAGCGGGGAACTACAATGAGCAGTTCTTC	CASSQDLAGNYNEQFF
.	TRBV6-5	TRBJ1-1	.	TGTGCCAGCAGTAGGTCCGGGGGTCAAACTGAAGCTTTCTTT	CASSRSGGQTEAFF
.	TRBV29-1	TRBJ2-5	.	TGCAGCGCTGGAGGACTCACCGAGACCCAGTACTTC	CSAGGLTETQYF
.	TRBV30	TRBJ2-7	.	TGTGCCTGGAGGAATGGGGGGTTTCCCTACGAGCAGTACTTC	CAWRNGGFPYEQYF
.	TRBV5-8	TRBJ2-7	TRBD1	TGTGCCAGCAGCGAGGGGGACAGGTACTACGAGCAGTACTTC	CASSEGDRYYEQYF
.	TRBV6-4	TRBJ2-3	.	TGTGCCAGCAGTGACTCCCGAGGGTCGGGGAATACGCAGTATTTT	CASSDSRGSGNTQYF
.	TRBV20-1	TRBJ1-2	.	TGCAGTGCTAGCGGGGTCTATGGCTACACCTTC	CSASGVYGYTF
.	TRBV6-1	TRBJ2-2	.	TGTGCCAGCAGTGGAGTGATCGGATGGCGGGGAAACACCGGGGAGCTGTTTTTT	CASSGVIGWRGNTGELFF
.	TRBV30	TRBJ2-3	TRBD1	TGTGCCTGGGACAGGGGGCCCCCAGATACGCAGTATTTT	CAWDRGPPDTQYF
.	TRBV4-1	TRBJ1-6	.	TGCGCCAGCAGCCAAGATCAACTCCCTAATCCACCCCTCCACTTT	CASSQDQLPNPPLHF
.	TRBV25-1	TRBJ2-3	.	TGTGCCAGCAGTCTAGATAGGACGCAGTATTTT	CASSLDRTQYF
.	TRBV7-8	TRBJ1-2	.	TGTGCCAGCAGCCGGACGAGGGTGGGCTATGGCTACACCTTC	CASSRTRVGYGYTF
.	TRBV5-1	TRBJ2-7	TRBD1	TGCGCCAGCAGCTTGGGAAGGGACAGCGAGCAGTACTTC	CASSLGRDSEQYF
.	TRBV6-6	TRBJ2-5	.	TGTGCCAGCAACTTAGGGGGTACTTTAGAGACCCAGTACTTC	CASNLGGTLETQYF
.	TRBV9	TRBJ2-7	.	TGTGCCAGCAGCGTCTCGGACACCTACGAGCAGTACTTC	CASSVSDTYEQYF
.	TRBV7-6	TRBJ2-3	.	TGTGCCAGCAGCTTAGCCCCTACCGCAGATACGCAGTATTTT	CASSLAPTADTQYF
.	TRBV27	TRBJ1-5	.	TGTGCCAGCAGCCCATTCGGGAATCAGCCCCAGCATTTT	CASSPFGNQPQHF
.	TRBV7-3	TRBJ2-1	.	TGTGCCAGCAGCAGCGGGTACAATGAGCAGTTCTTC	CASSSGYNEQFF
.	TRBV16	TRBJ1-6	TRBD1	TGTGCCAGCAGCCAATTCGACAGGGGGCACTCCTATAATTCACCCCTCCACTTT	CASSQFDRGHSYNSPLHF
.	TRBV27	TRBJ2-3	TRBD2	TGTGCCAGCAGTTTTCGGAGCGGGGGGGGAACAGATACGCAGTATTTT	CASSFRSGGGTDTQYF